This TCR beta chain was obtained from a study of T cells in Graves' hyperthyroidism and ophthalmopathy. Whole-study findings and limits: Also found in blood were most expanded thyroid clonotypes above 0.001.

This clonotype has ten or more counts. Its antigen is not identified. Germline lookup yields CDR1 KGHDR and CDR2 SFDVKD. CDR3 length equals 15 residues. V dropped 5 bases and J dropped 4; count of bases not matched to a gene: 9. RNA transcripts yielded amplified TCR beta CDR3 regions. The HTBI primer set served for first-round RT-PCR of the TCR CDR3. TCRdb passed the multiplex PCR reads through MiXCR, listing each CDR3 protein once. This table has some 250,000 distinct CDR3 sequences, roughly 15% appearing once. The TCR originated in a woman in her fifties or sixties with Graves' hyperthyroidism that later progressed to Graves' ophthalmopathy. Sequenced sample: blood. The rearrangement uses TRBV24-1 and TRBJ1-2, with 7 bases matching TRBD1. CDR3 DNA sequence: TGTGCCACCAGTGTCAACAGGGGAGGGGGCTATGGCTACACCTTC. This sequence encodes CATSVNRGGGYGYTF.